Sequencing of this TCR beta chain was carried out in a study of sequential checkpoint blockade in melanoma. Overall study context: Patients were randomized 1:1 to nivolumab-then-ipilimumab or ipilimumab-then-nivolumab first-line.

The table came from immunoSEQ multiplex PCR; TCRdb's copy has only in-frame clones and leaves some out. The sample includes about 28,000 clones, about 88% of them seen just once. The treatment is: randomized to nivolumab then ipilimumab (arm A) or the reverse (arm B). DNA-damaging chemotherapy had not been given to any patient beforehand. Sequencing was performed on CD8+ T cells sorted from blood (inferred from file names), taken from a patient given nivolumab and ipilimumab in sequence. The sequence came from a human donor with melanoma.

The DNA for the CDR3 is TGTGCCAGCAGTTACGGGGGCTACTTGGACTATGGCTACACCTTC. Translating it yields CASSYGGYLDYGYTF. This chain joins TRBV6-5 and TRBJ1-2; the D gene is possibly TRBD1 (6 bases). The length of the CDR3 is 15 residues. V lost 2 bases and J lost 3, with 13 bases in between. Germline lookup yields CDR1 MNHEY and CDR2 SVGAGI.